The present T cell receptor beta chain was sequenced within a study of vaccination and CD4 T cells after COVID-19. Germline values: CDR1 GTSNPN, CDR2 SVGIG (reference sequence). The CDR3 length is 11 residues. Trimming removed 5 bases at V and 4 bases at J, with 8 bases between. The Oncomine TCR Beta short-read assay generated sequence data from the DNA of cultured CD4+ T cells. TCRdb reprocessed the PCR reads with MiXCR, giving one entry per CDR3 protein. This sample yields approximately 12,000 distinct CDR3 sequences, of which around 49% are seen a single time; 15% belongs to the top ten. There are a few counts of this clonotype. What it recognizes is unknown. Treatment noted: 10-day PBMC culture with coronavirus spike peptide pools or control peptides (ViraFEST assay).

The sample consisted of CD4+ T cells from blood, cultured in vitro. The clonotype comes from a human donor who had recovered from COVID-19. The chain couples TRBV30 to TRBJ2-5; D is ambiguous. CDR3 bases: TGTGCCTGGGAACAACTAGAGACCCAGTACTTC. This codes for CAWEQLETQYF.